One sample yielded the 6 T cell receptor beta chains listed below, sequenced in a study of blood T cell repertoires in COVID-19. Clones were sequenced by immunoSEQ multiplex PCR, and TCRdb holds only the in-frame ones, with some missing. The sample has about 270,000 clones; around 93% are singletons. Input material: PBMCs or T cells enriched from blood (not recorded which). The receptors were sampled from a man in his forties who had been exposed to COVID-19.

This rearrangement joins TRBV11-2 to TRBJ2-5; 9 positions agree with TRBD1. From germline, CDR1 is SGHAT and CDR2 FQNNGV. Trimming cost V 4 bases and J 7 bases; bases outside gene matches: 10. The CDR3 runs 15 residues. The CDR3 DNA sequence: TGTGCCAGCAGCTCCGACAGGGGGTATTATGTGACCCAGTACTTC. As protein: CASSSDRGYYVTQYF.

J is TRBJ1-2 and V is TRBV11-2, with no clear D. Per germline, CDR1 SGHAT and CDR2 FQNNGV. Trimming cost V 5 bases and J 0 bases, with 10 bases left between them. The CDR3 consists of 14 residues. The CDR3 DNA sequence: TGTGCCAGCAGCCTCCCAGGTTCTAACTATGGCTACACCTTC. It codes for CASSLPGSNYGYTF.

The chain has TRBV2 and TRBJ2-3; D is ambiguous. This CDR3 contains 16 residues. CDR1 is SNHLY, CDR2 FYNNEI, per germline. V was trimmed by 5 bases and J by 6 bases, leaving 21 bases between them. In DNA form, the CDR3 reads TGTGCCAGCAGTAAAGTAGTTGAACCTGCATTTGATACGCAGTATTTT. Translated: CASSKVVEPAFDTQYF.

The chain joins TRBV10-3 to TRBJ2-1; D may be TRBD2 (6 bases). V was shortened by 3 bases and J by 3 bases, with 15 bases between the two germline ends. Per germline, CDR1 ENHRY and CDR2 SYGVKD. This CDR3 contains 16 residues. CDR3 amino acids: CAISDLSSGNYNEQFF. The DNA for the CDR3 is TGTGCCATCAGTGACTTAAGTAGCGGCAACTACAATGAGCAGTTCTTC.

CDR3 DNA sequence: TGTGCCAGCAGCCCCTCCCCGGGGAACACTGAAGCTTTCTTT. As protein: CASSPSPGNTEAFF. The rearrangement links TRBV6-4 to TRBJ1-1; D is ambiguous. The ends were cut back, 6 bases at V and 1 base at J, with 12 bases in the middle. The CDR3 loop spans 14 amino acids. The germline gives CDR1 MRHNA, CDR2 SNTAGT.

The chain links TRBV27 to TRBJ2-6; D is ambiguous. Germline assignment: CDR1 MNHEY and CDR2 SMNVEV (reference sequence). This CDR3 is built from 18 residues. Trimming shortened V by 4 bases and J by 0 bases, and 16 bases separated the two germline ends. Written as DNA, the CDR3 is TGTGCCAGCAGTTCCAACAGTAGGCCCGTCTCTGGGGCCAACGTCCTGACTTTC. This gives the protein CASSSNSRPVSGANVLTF.